This is a list of T cell receptor beta chains from one sample in a study of blood T cell repertoires in COVID-19. Profiling relied on immunoSEQ multiplex PCR, and the TCRdb table lists in-frame clones only, not all of them. The table has 65,000 or so clones, roughly 79% seen once. Sequenced: peripheral blood. The receptors were gathered from a man between 60 and 75 years old with acute or convalescent COVID-19. Each CDR3 is given with its conserved first and last residue. A D gene is named only where the DNA matches it firmly. The size field is filled for only some rows; it gives once, few, many or a size class.

clone_size j_call v_call d_call cdr3_nt cdr3_aa
. TRBJ1-5 TRBV19 . TGTGCCAGTAGTGGGGGGGCAAGCAATCAGCCCCAGCATTTT CASSGGASNQPQHF
once TRBJ2-2 TRBV7-2 TRBD1 TGTGCCAGCAGCTTGGCGACAGGGGGCGGCGGGGAGCTGTTTTTT CASSLATGGGGELFF
. TRBJ1-6 TRBV6-5 . TGTGCCAGCACCCCAAAGAGGGTCGGGGATTCACCCCTCCACTTT CASTPKRVGDSPLHF
. TRBJ1-2 TRBV5-5 . TGTGCCAGCAGCTTGGATCTCTCCGGCTACACCTTC CASSLDLSGYTF
. TRBJ1-1 TRBV5-1 . TGCGCCAGCAGCCCTGGAGGACAGTTGAACACTGAAGCTTTCTTT CASSPGGQLNTEAFF
. TRBJ1-1 TRBV5-1 . TGCGCCAGCAGCCTTCGCGAGTACCTATTCGGAGGCACTGAAGCTTTCTTT CASSLREYLFGGTEAFF
. TRBJ2-2 TRBV7-6 . TGTGCCAGCAGCTTAGCGCTACAGGGAGGGAGCACCGGGGAGCTGTTTTTT CASSLALQGGSTGELFF
. TRBJ2-3 TRBV7-2 . TGTGCCAGCAGCCTCGGACAGAAAGTCACAGATACGCAGTATTTT CASSLGQKVTDTQYF
. TRBJ2-3 TRBV24-1 TRBD2 TGTGCCACCAGTGATTCTGGACTAGCGGGGCCGACTAGCACAGATACGCAGTATTTT CATSDSGLAGPTSTDTQYF
. TRBJ2-5 TRBV2 . TGTGCCAGCAGTGGAGACTCCAAGTTCCAAGAGACCCAGTACTTC CASSGDSKFQETQYF
. TRBJ1-2 TRBV19 TRBD1 TGTGCCAGCAACAGGGGGCCAATGTATGGCTACACCTTC CASNRGPMYGYTF
. TRBJ2-2 TRBV5-4 TRBD2 TGTGCCAGCAGCTTTGCAGCGGGGGGGCCCGGCACCGGGGAGCTGTTTTTT CASSFAAGGPGTGELFF
. TRBJ2-3 TRBV24-1 TRBD2 TGTGCGACCCGCGGGACTAGCGGGGGTCACGCAGATACGCAGTATTTT CATRGTSGGHADTQYF
. TRBJ1-4 TRBV5-1 . TGCGCCAGCAGCTTGGGTCAGGGGAGAGAAAAACTGTTTTTT CASSLGQGREKLFF
. TRBJ1-1 TRBV5-4 TRBD1 TGTGCCAGCAGCCCGGGACAGAGAGTTGAAGCTTTCTTT CASSPGQRVEAFF
. TRBJ2-5 TRBV7-2 . TGTGCCAGCAGCTTATCGACAGTTTACGGGGAGACCCAGTACTTC CASSLSTVYGETQYF
. TRBJ1-2 TRBV6-5 . TGTGCCAGCAGTTACCGGGAGGGGGAGAGCTACACCTTC CASSYREGESYTF